This T cell receptor beta chain was found in a study of shared T cell receptors in the human thymus. The CDR3 consists of 18 residues. CDR1 is SGHNT, CDR2 YYREEE, per germline (reference sequence). Trimming cost V 2 bases and J 4 bases; bases outside gene matches: 14. Profiled with immunoSEQ multiplex PCR; TCRdb holds only in-frame clones, not every one. The sample shows 500,000 to 550,000 clones, around 78% of them seen only once. Separately, the same data were catalogued under a study of human thymus T cells. Per that paper: Donation was from healthy Finnish infants who were having corrective surgery that addressed congenital heart defects. Thymus tissue was removed during corrective cardiac surgery. Biased V and J segment usage appeared in thymus and peripheral blood. Related research has reported that thymic repertoires overlap highly among unrelated individuals.

The chain carries TRBV5-4 and TRBJ2-2; TRBD2 matches at 7 bases. The receptor was isolated from a boy under two years old with a congenital heart defect. The sample taken for sequencing was thymocytes. CDR3: CASSFRLAGPRGTGELFF. The CDR3, as DNA: TGTGCCAGCAGCTTTAGATTAGCGGGCCCTAGAGGCACCGGGGAGCTGTTTTTT.